Sequencing of this TCR beta chain was carried out in a study of cytomegalovirus exposure and HLA in healthy donors. Points from the study as a whole: Later analysis identified several of the most significant clusters that appeared linked to common viral pathogens.

The V segment lost 3 bases and the J segment 2 bases; nucleotides outside the gene matches: 2. The CDR3 has 15 amino acids. The germline V gene has CDR1 SGHNT and CDR2 YENEEA. Both 60 Vbeta primers and 13 Jbeta primers went into the PCR. Assay used: immunoSEQ multiplex PCR; TCRdb lists only in-frame clones, some missing. The sample lists some 150,000 clones; roughly 78% were seen once. Regarding this clone: As yet, its antigen is unknown. Other nucleotide sequences from this sample produce the same CDR3.

Sequencing was done on a sample of PBMCs. The sequence came from a middle-aged man in good health and CMV-seropositive. V and J are TRBV11-3 and TRBJ1-4; 8 positions agree with TRBD1. CDR3 region: CASSFRQGTNEKLFF. CDR3 DNA sequence: TGTGCCAGCAGCTTTCGACAGGGGACTAATGAAAAACTGTTTTTT.